Shown below are 21 T cell receptor beta chains from a single sample sequenced in a study of blood T cell repertoires in COVID-19. TCRdb's table, derived via immunoSEQ multiplex PCR, lists solely in-frame clones and lacks some. The table has about 300,000 clones, around 86% seen once. The sample was peripheral blood. These TCRs come from a woman aged 50 to 65 with acute or convalescent COVID-19.

The CDR3 DNA reads as TGCGCCAGCAGCGCGGACCGGCTAGCTAGCACAGATACGCAGTATTTT. The encoded protein is CASSADRLASTDTQYF. The chain recombines TRBV5-1 with TRBJ2-3; D perhaps matches TRBD2 (5 bases). The CDR3 has 16 residues. Germline CDR1 SGHRS, CDR2 YFSETQ. V was clipped by 4 bases and J by 0 bases, with 15 bases between them.

The gene calls are TRBV24-1 and TRBJ2-7; D is perhaps TRBD2 (5 bases). CDR1 and CDR2 (germline): KGHDR, SFDVKD. CDR3 length equals 16 residues. The V gene lost 3 bases and the J gene lost 3 bases, with 17 bases spanning the gap. CDR3 nucleotides: TGTGCCACCAGTGATCCCGGACGGGGATCCTACTACGAGCAGTACTTC. Protein: CATSDPGRGSYYEQYF.

The V call is TRBV3-1 (or the pseudogene TRBV3-2), the J call TRBJ2-3; perhaps TRBD1 as D (6 bases). Germline-derived CDR1 and CDR2 are LGHDT and YNNKEL (reference sequence). V was cut by 4 bases and J by 2 bases, with 16 bases left in between. The CDR3 is 16 residues long. The CDR3 here is CASSLRMGATTDTQYF. The CDR3 nucleotides are TGTGCCAGCAGCCTAAGGATGGGGGCCACCACAGATACGCAGTATTTT.

This chain uses TRBV19 with TRBJ1-2; 7 bases match TRBD1. CDR3 length: 15 residues. CDR1 is LNHDA, CDR2 SQIVND, per germline (reference sequence). With 2 bases clipped from V and 3 bases from J, the junction kept 6 bases outside the gene matches. The CDR3 sequence: CASSISTGTYYGYTF. CDR3 in DNA: TGTGCCAGTAGTATATCGACAGGGACATACTATGGCTACACCTTC.

This chain joins TRBV2 and TRBJ1-5; 9 bases map to TRBD1. CDR3 length equals 17 residues. V trimming: 3 bases; J trimming: 3 bases; junction bases outside the gene matches: 9. Germline V lookup: CDR1 SNHLY, CDR2 FYNNEI. The CDR3 DNA reads TGTGCCAGCAGTGAGGGGACAGGGTTGAGGGTCAATCAGCCCCAGCATTTT. Its protein product is CASSEGTGLRVNQPQHF.

The V gene is TRBV6-2 or TRBV6-3, the J gene TRBJ1-5, with 9 bases that match TRBD1. This CDR3 contains 13 residues. Germline CDR1 MNHEY, CDR2 SVGEGT. V lost 4 bases and J lost 9; bases outside the gene matches: 4. The CDR3 DNA is TGTGCCAGCAGTTGGGACAGGGCTGGGCCCCAGCATTTT. Its protein is CASSWDRAGPQHF.

This clone was seen a handful of times. This chain links TRBV7-2 with TRBJ1-5; D ambiguous. CDR1 is SGHTA, CDR2 FQGNSA, per germline. V was trimmed by 3 bases and J by 0 bases, leaving 9 bases between them. This CDR3 has 15 amino acids. The CDR3 DNA follows: TGTGCCAGCAGCTTTGGCCACTATAGCAATCAGCCCCAGCATTTT. Translating gives CASSFGHYSNQPQHF.

The CDR3 protein is CASSNRDSGGTQYF. CDR3 coding DNA: TGTGCCAGCAGCAACCGGGACAGCGGAGGGACCCAGTACTTC. V gene TRBV9 combines with J gene TRBJ2-5; 7 bases fit TRBD1. Germline CDR1 reads SGDLS; CDR2 reads YYNGEE. There are 14 residues in the CDR3. After removal of 4 bases from V and 7 bases from J, the junction contained 10 bases not matched to a gene.

The chain carries TRBV5-8 and TRBJ1-5, with TRBD1 matching 8 bases. The V segment lost 0 bases and the J segment 2 bases; nucleotides outside the gene matches: 4. Germline V lookup: CDR1 SGHTS, CDR2 YDEGEE. CDR3 size: 16 residues. Written as DNA, the CDR3 is TGTGCCAGCAGCTTGGGGACAGGGAGAGGCAATCAGCCCCAGCATTTT. This sequence encodes CASSLGTGRGNQPQHF.

The CDR3 loop is CATNRTITINSPLHF. CDR3 nucleotides: TGTGCCACCAACAGGACAATTACTATTAATTCACCCCTCCACTTT. The chain employs TRBV24-1 and TRBJ1-6, with D tentatively TRBD1 (5 bases). The germline V gene encodes CDR1 KGHDR and CDR2 SFDVKD. V lost 8 bases and J 6 bases, leaving 16 bases between the germline ends. CDR3 length: 15 amino acids.

This chain uses TRBV7-9 with TRBJ2-3, with a tentative D call TRBD1 (6 bases). In germline, CDR1 is SEHNR, CDR2 FQNEAQ (reference sequence). V lost 8 bases and J lost 0, with 12 bases in between. The CDR3 spans 14 residues. The CDR3 region has the DNA TGTGCCAGCCCAGGGACATCTAGCACAGATACGCAGTATTTT. Protein product: CASPGTSSTDTQYF. The entire variable domain, with the rest obtained from reference TRBV7-9 and TRBJ2-3, is as follows: DTGVSQNPRHKITKRGQNVTFRCDPISEHNRLYWYRQTLGQGPEFLTYFQNEAQLEKSRLLSDRFSAERPKGSFSTLEIQRTEQGDSAMYLCASPGTSSTDTQYFGPGTRLTVL.

The rearrangement uses TRBV5-1 and TRBJ2-5, with 7 bases identical to TRBD1. Looked up from germline, CDR1 is SGHRS and CDR2 is YFSETQ. CDR3 size: 14 residues. V shed 4 bases and J 1 base; nucleotides not matched to a gene: 4. The CDR3 nucleotides read TGCGCCAGCAGCGTCACAGGGGCCCAAGAGACCCAGTACTTC. This translates into CASSVTGAQETQYF.

This rearrangement joins TRBV24-1 to TRBJ1-4; tentatively, D is TRBD1 (5 bases). CDR1 and CDR2 (germline): KGHDR, SFDVKD. This CDR3 has 15 residues. V lost 7 bases and J 5 bases, leaving 16 bases between the germline ends. The CDR3 is CATRAGAGENEKLFF. The CDR3 DNA is TGTGCCACCAGGGCTGGGGCAGGAGAAAATGAAAAACTGTTTTTT.

There are a few counts of this clone. The chain carries TRBV19 and TRBJ2-1; 8 positions match TRBD2. The CDR3 contains 15 residues. V trimming: 5 bases; J trimming: 4 bases; junction bases outside the gene matches: 7. Per germline, CDR1 LNHDA and CDR2 SQIVND (reference sequence). The CDR3 region is CASSLAGNLYNEQFF. The DNA for the CDR3 is TGTGCCAGTAGTTTAGCGGGAAACTTATACAATGAGCAGTTCTTC.

About this clone itself: Other DNA sequences from this sample encode an identical CDR3 as well. The chain has TRBV27 and TRBJ2-7; 11 nucleotides match TRBD1. Germline V CDR1 and CDR2: MNHEY, SMNVEV (reference sequence). The CDR3 runs 14 residues. V shed 3 bases and J 6 bases; nucleotides not matched to a gene: 4. The CDR3, as DNA: TGTGCCAGCAGTTTCGGGACAGGGGGAGGCGAGCAGTACTTC. This encodes CASSFGTGGGEQYF.

The rearrangement uses TRBV5-4 and TRBJ2-3; D possibly corresponds to TRBD2 (6 bases). The CDR3 has 18 residues. In germline, CDR1 is SGHNT, CDR2 YYREEE (reference sequence). V was clipped by 6 bases and J by 6 bases, with 29 bases between them. In DNA, the CDR3 is TGTGCCAGCACCCGGGAGCCACTAGCTCAACCCCACCGGGATACGCAGTATTTT. Translation: CASTREPLAQPHRDTQYF.

A note on this clone: The junction departs from the called germline gene at one end, perhaps through a read error. The chain carries TRBV7-8 and TRBJ2-1, with TRBD2 matching over 10 bases. CDR1 SGHVS and CDR2 FQNEAQ come from the germline V gene. The CDR3 sequence is 16 residues long. The CDR3 sequence: CASSLATSGTYNEQFF. The CDR3, as DNA: TGTGCCAGCAGCCTAGCTACTAGCGGGACTTACAATGAGCAGTTCTTC.

This clone showed up just once. This sequence joins TRBV29-1 and TRBJ2-5; 10 nucleotides match TRBD1. The trim removed 7 bases at V and 2 bases at J, leaving 10 bases unmatched. Germline V gene data show CDR1 as SQVTM and CDR2 as ANQGSEA. The CDR3 spans 15 residues. This CDR3 reads CSASPGQGYQETQYF. The CDR3 region has the DNA TGCAGCGCATCCCCGGGACAGGGGTATCAAGAGACCCAGTACTTC.

The chain recombines TRBV2 with TRBJ2-3, with a possible D match to TRBD1 (5 bases). The CDR3 sequence is 12 residues long. Germline-derived CDR1 and CDR2 are SNHLY and FYNNEI. V lost 10 bases, J lost 5 bases, and 13 bases lay in between. The CDR3 here is CATSQGEDTQYF. The CDR3 nucleotides read TGTGCCACCAGCCAGGGTGAAGATACGCAGTATTTT.

The chain uses TRBV18 and TRBJ2-3; TRBD2 agrees at 9 bases. The germline V gene encodes CDR1 KGHSH and CDR2 LQKENI. There are 16 residues in the CDR3. The junction had 4 bases not matched to a gene; V was cut back by 1 base and J by 2 bases. CDR3 coding DNA: TGTGCCAGCTCACCACTTAGCGGGAGTAACACAGATACGCAGTATTTT. Amino acids: CASSPLSGSNTDTQYF.

The rearrangement joins TRBV2 to TRBJ2-5; 8 bases fit TRBD1. The CDR3 runs 13 residues. Per the germline V gene, CDR1 is SNHLY and CDR2 is FYNNEI. V trimming: 7 bases; J trimming: 2 bases; junction bases outside the gene matches: 3. Here the CDR3 DNA reads TGTGCCAGCAATCGACAGGGGCAAGAGACCCAGTACTTC. The encoded protein is CASNRQGQETQYF.